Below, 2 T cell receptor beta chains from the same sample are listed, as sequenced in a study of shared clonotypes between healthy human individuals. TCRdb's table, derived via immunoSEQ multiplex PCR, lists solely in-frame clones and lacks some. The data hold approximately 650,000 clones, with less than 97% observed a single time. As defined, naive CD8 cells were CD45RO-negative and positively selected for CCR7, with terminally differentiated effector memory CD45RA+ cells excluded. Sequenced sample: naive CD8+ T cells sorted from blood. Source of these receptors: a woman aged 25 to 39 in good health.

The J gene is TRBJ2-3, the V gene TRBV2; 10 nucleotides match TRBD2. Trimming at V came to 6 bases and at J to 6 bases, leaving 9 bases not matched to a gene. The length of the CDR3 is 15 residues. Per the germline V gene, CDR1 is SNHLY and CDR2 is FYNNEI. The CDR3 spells CASRASGSGVDTQYF. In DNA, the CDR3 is TGTGCCAGCAGGGCTAGCGGGAGTGGTGTGGATACGCAGTATTTT.

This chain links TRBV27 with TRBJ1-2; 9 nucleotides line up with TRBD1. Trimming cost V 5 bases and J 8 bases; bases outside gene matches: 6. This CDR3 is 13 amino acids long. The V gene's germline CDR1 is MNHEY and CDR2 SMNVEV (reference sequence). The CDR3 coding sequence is TGTGCCAGCAGTCCCGGGACAGGGCAAGGCTACACCTTC. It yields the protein CASSPGTGQGYTF.